This is a list of T cell receptor beta chains from one sample in a study of shared clonotypes between healthy human individuals. Clones were read by immunoSEQ multiplex PCR, and TCRdb kept only the in-frame ones, dropping some. The sample records more than 2,000,000 clones, approximately 94% being singletons. Sequencing input: naive CD4+ T cells sorted from blood. The receptor source for this set is a man younger than 35 in good health. Both conserved end residues are part of each CDR3. A D gene is named only where the DNA matches it firmly. Only part of the rows carry a size: once, few, many, or a class if the clone is expanded.

cdr3_nt: TGTGCTAGCAGCCCGGGACTAGCGGGGGGAGAGCAGTTCTTC; cdr3_aa: CASSPGLAGGEQFF; v_call: TRBV7-7; j_call: TRBJ2-1; d_call: TRBD2; clone_size: NA
cdr3_nt: TGTGCCAGCAGAACCGGGACAGGGAGGACTGAAGCTTTCTTT; cdr3_aa: CASRTGTGRTEAFF; v_call: TRBV28; j_call: TRBJ1-1; d_call: TRBD1; clone_size: few
cdr3_nt: TGTGCCACCAGCACGAGCAGCGGGAGGGCCGGGGAGACCCAGTACTTC; cdr3_aa: CATSTSSGRAGETQYF; v_call: TRBV15; j_call: TRBJ2-5; d_call: TRBD2; clone_size: NA
cdr3_nt: TGTGCCAGCAGGGAGGGCAATGAGCAGTTCTTC; cdr3_aa: CASREGNEQFF; v_call: TRBV27; j_call: TRBJ2-1; d_call: NA; clone_size: NA
cdr3_nt: TGTGCCAGCAGTTCCGGGCAGGGACCAGATACGCAGTATTTT; cdr3_aa: CASSSGQGPDTQYF; v_call: TRBV28; j_call: TRBJ2-3; d_call: NA; clone_size: NA
cdr3_nt: TGTGCCAGCAGCGGAACTACCGACAATACGAACACCGGGGAGCTGTTTTTT; cdr3_aa: CASSGTTDNTNTGELFF; v_call: TRBV9; j_call: TRBJ2-2; d_call: NA; clone_size: NA
cdr3_nt: TGTGCCAGCAGCCAAAAAGGGTTCTTC; cdr3_aa: CASSQKGFF; v_call: TRBV14; j_call: TRBJ2-1; d_call: NA; clone_size: once
cdr3_nt: TGTGCCAGCAGCTTTGCGGGATCTATGAACACTGAAGCTTTCTTT; cdr3_aa: CASSFAGSMNTEAFF; v_call: TRBV5-6; j_call: TRBJ1-1; d_call: NA; clone_size: NA
cdr3_nt: TGTGCCAGCAGCCCGGGACTAGCGGGATCCTACGAGCAGTACTTC; cdr3_aa: CASSPGLAGSYEQYF; v_call: TRBV11-2; j_call: TRBJ2-7; d_call: TRBD2; clone_size: NA
cdr3_nt: TGTGCCAGCAGTTCTCTAGCGGGAGCAGTCGAGCAGTACTTC; cdr3_aa: CASSSLAGAVEQYF; v_call: TRBV7-2; j_call: TRBJ2-7; d_call: TRBD2; clone_size: NA
cdr3_nt: TGTGCCAGTAGTTTCCGGGACACAGGGACCCAGTACTTC; cdr3_aa: CASSFRDTGTQYF; v_call: TRBV19; j_call: TRBJ2-5; d_call: NA; clone_size: NA
cdr3_nt: TGTGCTAGCAGCTCTGGACAGGACAACTCCTACAATGAGCAGTTCTTC; cdr3_aa: CASSSGQDNSYNEQFF; v_call: TRBV7-7; j_call: TRBJ2-1; d_call: TRBD1; clone_size: NA
cdr3_nt: TGTGCCAGCAACCCACACGGCGGGGGACTCGGGATCTATGGCTACACCTTC; cdr3_aa: CASNPHGGGLGIYGYTF; v_call: TRBV5-4; j_call: TRBJ1-2; d_call: NA; clone_size: NA
cdr3_nt: TGTGCCAGCAGCTTAGGAGGGGGCCGGGCGAACACCGGGGAGCTGTTTTTT; cdr3_aa: CASSLGGGRANTGELFF; v_call: TRBV11-3; j_call: TRBJ2-2; d_call: TRBD1; clone_size: NA
cdr3_nt: TGTGCCAGCAGCTTTGAAAGCGGCATTCAGTACTTC; cdr3_aa: CASSFESGIQYF; v_call: TRBV7-8; j_call: TRBJ2-4; d_call: NA; clone_size: NA
cdr3_nt: TGCGCCAGCAGCCGCGGACAGGGGTCAGATACGCAGTATTTT; cdr3_aa: CASSRGQGSDTQYF; v_call: TRBV5-1; j_call: TRBJ2-3; d_call: TRBD1; clone_size: NA
cdr3_nt: TGTGCCAGCGAACGCCTACGGGACAGGGGCTACGAGCAGTACTTC; cdr3_aa: CASERLRDRGYEQYF; v_call: TRBV2; j_call: TRBJ2-7; d_call: TRBD1; clone_size: NA
cdr3_nt: TGTGCCAGCTCAGATGGGGGGGGCACTGAAGCTTTCTTT; cdr3_aa: CASSDGGGTEAFF; v_call: TRBV18; j_call: TRBJ1-1; d_call: NA; clone_size: NA
cdr3_nt: TGTGCCAGCAGTACAGGGAATTATGGTCATCAGCCCCAGCATTTT; cdr3_aa: CASSTGNYGHQPQHF; v_call: TRBV27; j_call: TRBJ1-5; d_call: NA; clone_size: NA
cdr3_nt: TGTGCCTGGAAAGGCGGGGGGGCCAAATACGAGCAGTACTTC; cdr3_aa: CAWKGGGAKYEQYF; v_call: TRBV30; j_call: TRBJ2-7; d_call: TRBD2; clone_size: NA
cdr3_nt: TGTGCCAGCAGGGCGGGAGGGCGAGATACGCAGTATTTT; cdr3_aa: CASRAGGRDTQYF; v_call: TRBV6-5; j_call: TRBJ2-3; d_call: TRBD2; clone_size: NA
cdr3_nt: TGTGCCAGCAGTTATTGGACAGGGGCGAACACAGATACGCAGTATTTT; cdr3_aa: CASSYWTGANTDTQYF; v_call: TRBV6-5; j_call: TRBJ2-3; d_call: TRBD1; clone_size: NA
cdr3_nt: TGTGCCAGCAGCTTAGTTGGATACGAGCAGTACTTC; cdr3_aa: CASSLVGYEQYF; v_call: TRBV7-2; j_call: TRBJ2-7; d_call: NA; clone_size: NA
cdr3_nt: TGTGCCAGCAGCCTAGGACAGTTCTATGGCTACACCTTC; cdr3_aa: CASSLGQFYGYTF; v_call: TRBV11-2; j_call: TRBJ1-2; d_call: NA; clone_size: NA
cdr3_nt: TGCAGCGTTGTAGTTCCAGGGCGGGGCGAGCAGTACTTC; cdr3_aa: CSVVVPGRGEQYF; v_call: TRBV29-1; j_call: TRBJ2-7; d_call: NA; clone_size: NA
cdr3_nt: TGTGCCAGCAGTGTGGCCCCCGCGAGCCTACACACCGGGGAGCTGTTTTTT; cdr3_aa: CASSVAPASLHTGELFF; v_call: TRBV6-1; j_call: TRBJ2-2; d_call: NA; clone_size: NA
cdr3_nt: TGTGCCAGCAGTCCCCGACAGGGGGTGGCCTACGAGCAGTACTTC; cdr3_aa: CASSPRQGVAYEQYF; v_call: TRBV6-1; j_call: TRBJ2-7; d_call: TRBD1; clone_size: NA
cdr3_nt: TGTGCCAGCAGTGTGGCAGGGGAACTTTACGAGCAGTACTTC; cdr3_aa: CASSVAGELYEQYF; v_call: TRBV2; j_call: TRBJ2-7; d_call: NA; clone_size: few
cdr3_nt: TGCGCCAGCAGCTTGGAGCAGGGGAATTCACCCCTCCACTTT; cdr3_aa: CASSLEQGNSPLHF; v_call: TRBV5-1; j_call: TRBJ1-6; d_call: NA; clone_size: once
cdr3_nt: TGCGCCAGCAGTGAGGCAGGGGGCTACGAGCAGTACTTC; cdr3_aa: CASSEAGGYEQYF; v_call: TRBV10-1; j_call: TRBJ2-7; d_call: TRBD1; clone_size: NA
cdr3_nt: TGCGCCAGCACCCCAGGGGCGCCGAACGGGGAGCTGTTTTTT; cdr3_aa: CASTPGAPNGELFF; v_call: TRBV5-1; j_call: TRBJ2-2; d_call: NA; clone_size: NA
cdr3_nt: TGTGCCAGGAGGGGTTTCGGGAGTAACGGGCAGTACTTC; cdr3_aa: CARRGFGSNGQYF; v_call: TRBV14; j_call: TRBJ2-7; d_call: NA; clone_size: NA
cdr3_nt: TGTGCCAGCAGCTTAATGAGCAATCAGCCCCAGCATTTT; cdr3_aa: CASSLMSNQPQHF; v_call: TRBV7-3; j_call: TRBJ1-5; d_call: NA; clone_size: NA
cdr3_nt: TGTGCCAGCAGCCCACAGGGGGCGTTCGCTGAAGCTTTCTTT; cdr3_aa: CASSPQGAFAEAFF; v_call: TRBV28; j_call: TRBJ1-1; d_call: TRBD1; clone_size: NA
cdr3_nt: TGCGCCAGCAGCCAAGATAAAGCTAGCGCCACCCAAGAGACCCAGTACTTC; cdr3_aa: CASSQDKASATQETQYF; v_call: TRBV4-1; j_call: TRBJ2-5; d_call: NA; clone_size: once
cdr3_nt: TGTGCCAGTAGCAAGCTCATGAGCTACGAGCAGTACTTC; cdr3_aa: CASSKLMSYEQYF; v_call: TRBV19; j_call: TRBJ2-7; d_call: NA; clone_size: few
cdr3_nt: TGCGCCAGCAGCTTGACGGGCGGCACGCCCTACAATGAGCAGTTCTTC; cdr3_aa: CASSLTGGTPYNEQFF; v_call: TRBV5-1; j_call: TRBJ2-1; d_call: NA; clone_size: NA
cdr3_nt: TGTGCCACCACCCTGTCGGGAGGGGCAGGGGAAGAGACCCAGTACTTC; cdr3_aa: CATTLSGGAGEETQYF; v_call: TRBV7-9; j_call: TRBJ2-5; d_call: TRBD2; clone_size: NA
cdr3_nt: TGTGCCAGCAGTCAAAGGGGTAGGGGCTACACCTTC; cdr3_aa: CASSQRGRGYTF; v_call: TRBV9; j_call: TRBJ1-2; d_call: NA; clone_size: NA
cdr3_nt: TGTGCCAGCAGCCCCCGGGGATTT; cdr3_aa: CASSPRGF; v_call: TRBV11-2; j_call: TRBJ1-1; d_call: NA; clone_size: few
cdr3_nt: TGTGCCAGCAGTGAATCCGGGGGGAGCACAGATACGCAGTATTTT; cdr3_aa: CASSESGGSTDTQYF; v_call: TRBV6-1; j_call: TRBJ2-3; d_call: TRBD2; clone_size: NA
cdr3_nt: TGTGCCAGCAGCCCCGTAGCGGGAGGCATTCGGGAGCAGTTCTTC; cdr3_aa: CASSPVAGGIREQFF; v_call: TRBV5-4; j_call: TRBJ2-1; d_call: TRBD2; clone_size: NA
cdr3_nt: TGCGCCAGCAGCTTGACAGTGAGTGGCGACACTGAAGCTTTCTTT; cdr3_aa: CASSLTVSGDTEAFF; v_call: TRBV5-1; j_call: TRBJ1-1; d_call: NA; clone_size: NA